This is a list of T cell receptor beta chains from one sample in a study of blood T cell repertoires in COVID-19. Profiled with immunoSEQ multiplex PCR; TCRdb holds only in-frame clones, not every one. The sample lists approximately 380,000 clones; about 85% were seen once. Source material: peripheral blood. Every receptor here comes from a woman aged 18-29 years with acute or convalescent COVID-19. The CDR3 runs from the conserved cysteine through the conserved F or W. Fields, in order: CDR3 protein, CDR3 DNA, D gene, clone size, V gene, J gene. A D gene is named only where the DNA matches it firmly. The listing skips clone size in some rows; elsewhere it reads once, few, many or a size class.

CASSPDRANSPLHF	TGTGCCAGCAGCCCGGACAGGGCTAATTCACCCCTCCACTTT	TRBD1	once	TRBV9	TRBJ1-6
CASRAGGLNEQFF	TGTGCCAGCAGGGCAGGGGGCCTCAATGAGCAGTTCTTC	TRBD1	.	TRBV2	TRBJ2-1
CAISVTSGGVYNEQFF	TGTGCCATCAGTGTGACTAGCGGGGGGGTCTACAATGAGCAGTTCTTC	TRBD2	.	TRBV10-3	TRBJ2-1
CASSFTGSGGYTF	TGCGCCAGCAGCTTTACAGGGTCCGGTGGCTACACCTTC	.	.	TRBV5-1	TRBJ1-2
CASSQLLIRNSTRCYGYTF	TGCGCCAGCAGTCAATTGCTTATCCGGAACAGTACTCGCTGCTATGGCTACACCTTC	.	.	TRBV23-1	TRBJ1-2
CASSSGQGFGYTF	TGTGCCAGCAGTTCCGGACAGGGTTTCGGCTACACCTTC	TRBD1	.	TRBV6-6	TRBJ1-2
CASSYKDSNSPLHF	TGTGCCAGCAGTTACAAGGACAGTAATTCACCCCTCCACTTT	.	.	TRBV6-5	TRBJ1-6
CASSLQGSTQPQHF	TGTGCCAGCAGTCTACAGGGGTCGACTCAGCCCCAGCATTTT	TRBD1	.	TRBV27	TRBJ1-5
CASSSQGPYGYTF	TGTGCCAGTAGTAGTCAGGGGCCCTACGGCTACACCTTC	.	.	TRBV19	TRBJ1-2
CASSFYGTGVDEQYF	TGTGCCAGCAGCTTCTACGGGACAGGGGTTGACGAGCAGTACTTC	TRBD1	.	TRBV7-9	TRBJ2-7
CASRAASGPPDHEQYF	TGTGCCAGCAGGGCGGCTAGCGGTCCTCCCGACCACGAGCAGTACTTC	TRBD2	.	TRBV28	TRBJ2-7
CASSLAGPRRQPQHF	TGTGCCAGCAGCTTAGCAGGCCCCCGCAGGCAGCCCCAGCATTTT	.	.	TRBV7-9	TRBJ1-5